The next 2 T cell receptor beta chains were all read from a single sample in a study of T cell changes during pregnancy in multiple sclerosis. Clones were read by immunoSEQ multiplex PCR, and TCRdb kept only the in-frame ones, dropping some. The table has 60,000 to 75,000 clones, just over 90% seen once. The starting material was peripheral blood, obtained after pregnancy. The receptors were gathered from a female donor with multiple sclerosis, enrolled in a pregnancy study.

The rearrangement joins TRBV7-6 to TRBJ2-3, with TRBD1 matching over 7 bases. Germline lookup yields CDR1 SGHVS and CDR2 FNYEAQ. This CDR3 region has 15 residues. The trim removed 3 bases at V and 1 base at J, leaving 4 bases unmatched. In DNA, the CDR3 is TGTGCCAGCAGCTTGGGACAGACACGCACAGATACGCAGTATTTT. It translates to CASSLGQTRTDTQYF.

The V and J genes are TRBV28 and TRBJ1-5; weak D call: TRBD1 (6 bases). Germline V CDR1 and CDR2: MDHEN, SYDVKM. The CDR3 has 16 amino acids. The V end lost 5 bases, the J end lost 5 bases, and 19 bases lay between the germline ends. CDR3 residues: CASSSQGKLGYQPQHF. CDR3 nucleotide sequence: TGTGCCAGCAGTAGTCAGGGGAAATTAGGGTATCAGCCCCAGCATTTT.